These 27 T cell receptor beta chains were all obtained from the same sample, sequenced in a study of T cell repertoires in cytomegalovirus infection. A single record per CDR3 protein comes from TCRdb applying MiXCR to the reads. The sample lists roughly 100,000 distinct CDR3 sequences; approximately 15% were seen once. Sequences were obtained from PBMCs. The receptors were gathered from a human donor in good health (CMV status not recorded). Some clones in this sample may be carry-over from other donors' samples.

The chain is built from TRBV29-1 and TRBJ2-7, with D hard to call. Between the trimmed V and J ends, which lost 1 base and 2 bases, there was a span of 15 bases. The CDR3 is 15 residues long. Germline CDR1 is SQVTM and CDR2 is ANQGSEA. In nucleotides, the CDR3 is TGCAGCGTTGAAGGCCTGCCGGAGCTACCCTACGAGCAGTACTTC. Residues: CSVEGLPELPYEQYF.

The J gene is TRBJ2-7, the V gene TRBV4-1; 7 nucleotides line up with TRBD1. Trimming at V came to 3 bases and at J to 0 bases, leaving 5 bases not matched to a gene. Germline V CDR1 and CDR2: MGHRA, YSYEKL. The CDR3 sequence is 15 residues long. The CDR3 region has the DNA TGCGCCAGCAGCCATTTAGGGGACAGCTCCTACGAGCAGTACTTC. Protein: CASSHLGDSSYEQYF.

This clonotype was detected only a few times. J is TRBJ2-3 and V is TRBV30, with D hard to call. The V end was cut by 3 bases, the J end by 8 bases, with 12 bases between. From germline, CDR1 is GTSNPN and CDR2 SVGIG (reference sequence). This CDR3 comprises 12 residues. The CDR3 reads CAWSDRTVTQYF. The CDR3 bases are TGTGCCTGGAGCGATCGGACGGTTACGCAGTATTTT.

This rearrangement joins TRBV20-1 to TRBJ1-1; 7 bases line up with TRBD1. With 3 bases clipped from V and 5 bases from J, the junction kept 6 bases outside the gene matches. There are 13 residues in the CDR3. Germline V lookup: CDR1 DFQATT, CDR2 SNEGSKA (reference sequence). The CDR3 loop is CSARLQGWTEAFF. CDR3 DNA sequence: TGCAGTGCTAGGTTACAGGGGTGGACTGAAGCTTTCTTT.

The table lists this clonotype with a few counts. The chain carries TRBV28 and TRBJ1-5; TRBD1 agrees at 7 bases. Germline V CDR1 and CDR2: MDHEN, SYDVKM. The CDR3 loop spans 14 amino acids. V was pared by 5 bases and J by 7 bases, with 8 bases of the junction left unmatched. The chain's CDR3 is CASSRQGGSQPQHF. In nucleotides, the CDR3 is TGTGCCAGCAGTCGACAGGGAGGTAGCCAGCCCCAGCATTTT.

This clonotype occurred many times. The chain carries TRBV28 and TRBJ2-2; D possibly corresponds to TRBD2 (6 bases). The CDR3 has 15 amino acids. Germline CDR1 is MDHEN and CDR2 is SYDVKM. V gave up 6 bases and J gave up 4 bases, with 15 bases separating them. The CDR3 nucleotides are TGTGCCAGCAGGGCGGGGCGGCGGGGCACCGGGGAGCTGTTTTTT. Encoded protein: CASRAGRRGTGELFF.

This clonotype has only a few counts. The gene calls are TRBV12-3 or TRBV12-4 and TRBJ2-1, with 12 positions matching TRBD2. J lost 9 bases, V lost 6 bases, and 9 bases had no gene match. The CDR3 spans 15 residues. CDR3 loop: CASSLRTSGEVEQFF. The CDR3 region has the DNA TGTGCCAGCAGCCTAAGGACTAGCGGGGAGGTTGAGCAGTTCTTC.

A few counts support this clonotype. This rearrangement joins TRBV19 to TRBJ1-4; D perhaps matches TRBD1 (5 bases). CDR1 LNHDA and CDR2 SQIVND come from the germline V gene (reference sequence). V was shortened by 3 bases and J by 8 bases, with 13 bases between the two germline ends. The CDR3 is made up of 14 amino acids. Here the CDR3 reads CASSISRGGEKLFF. The CDR3 coding sequence is TGTGCCAGTAGTATTTCGAGGGGCGGCGAAAAACTGTTTTTT.

Points on this clonotype: The DNA is omitted, as the CDR3 cannot be located on it reliably, and the CDR3 follows TCRdb's listing. This chain joins TRBV12-3 or TRBV12-4 and TRBJ2-7; the table's D call, TRBD1, was not checked against the DNA. The CDR3 region is 15 residues in length, termini included. CDR3 loop: CASSTSGQGVTGQYF.

The J gene is TRBJ1-5, the V gene TRBV4-1, with 9 nucleotides matching TRBD1. Germline assignment: CDR1 MGHRA and CDR2 YSYEKL. V was pared by 4 bases and J by 3 bases, with 7 bases of the junction left unmatched. The CDR3 is 16 residues long. CDR3 in amino acids: CASSLPGQGVNQPQHF. The CDR3 nucleotides are TGCGCCAGCAGCCTTCCGGGACAGGGCGTCAATCAGCCCCAGCATTTT.

In this sample, this clonotype turned up many times. V gene TRBV7-2 combines with J gene TRBJ2-1; maybe TRBD2 (5 bases). The CDR3 runs to 13 residues. Germline lookup yields CDR1 SGHTA and CDR2 FQGNSA. Trimming took off 1 base at V and 6 bases at J, with 7 bases between the two ends. The CDR3, as DNA: TGTGCCAGCAGCTTAGGGACTCCCAATGAGCAGTTCTTC. Translation gives CASSLGTPNEQFF. Full variable domain (missing parts from reference TRBV7-2 and TRBJ2-1): GAGVSQSPSNKVTEKGKDVELRCDPISGHTALYWYRQSLGQGLEFLIYFQGNSAPDKSGLPSDRFSAERTGGSVSTLTIQRTQQEDSAVYLCASSLGTPNEQFFGPGTRLTVL.

This clonotype was detected ten times or more. The chain is built from TRBV7-2 and TRBJ2-7; D uncertain. Germline CDR1 and CDR2: SGHTA and FQGNSA. The CDR3 is 16 amino acids. The V end was cut by 0 bases, the J end by 6 bases, with 18 bases between. The CDR3 nucleotides are TGTGCCAGCAGCTTAGCGCTCGCCCTTGAGCGCATCGAGCAGTACTTC. The encoded protein is CASSLALALERIEQYF. The complete variable domain, with remaining parts taken from reference TRBV7-2 and TRBJ2-7, reads GAGVSQSPSNKVTEKGKDVELRCDPISGHTALYWYRQSLGQGLEFLIYFQGNSAPDKSGLPSDRFSAERTGGSVSTLTIQRTQQEDSAVYLCASSLALALERIEQYFGPGTRLTVT.

This clonotype was counted many times. V is TRBV7-9 and J is TRBJ1-3; D unclear. The germline V and J ends were trimmed by 2 bases and 6 bases, with 8 bases remaining between them. The CDR3 extends over 13 amino acids. Germline V gives CDR1 SEHNR, CDR2 FQNEAQ (reference sequence). CDR3 bases: TGTGCCAGCAGCTTACCAGCCCCAAACACCATATATTTT. Protein: CASSLPAPNTIYF.

On this clonotype itself: Given a much more abundant clone one base away, this may be a read error. The chain is built from TRBV12-3 or TRBV12-4 and TRBJ1-2; D not certain. V dropped 6 bases and J dropped 7 bases, with 12 bases sitting between them. This CDR3 contains 12 residues. This CDR3 reads CASREEVRGYTF. The CDR3 nucleotides read TGTGCCAGCAGGGAGGAGGTTCGTGGCTACACCTTC.

The chain has TRBV7-4 and TRBJ2-5; D unclear. V was clipped by 4 bases and J by 3 bases, with 12 bases between them. Germline V gene data show CDR1 as SGHVT and CDR2 as SQSDAQ. The CDR3 runs to 14 residues. CDR3: CASSSRATEETQYF. Here the CDR3 DNA reads TGTGCCAGCAGCTCCCGGGCTACCGAAGAGACCCAGTACTTC.

This clonotype was seen many times. This sequence joins TRBV14 and TRBJ2-2, with a possible D match to TRBD2 (6 bases). With 1 base removed from V and 0 bases from J, the gap between germline ends came to 9 bases. Germline lookup yields CDR1 SGHDN and CDR2 FVKESK. This CDR3 has 16 residues. CDR3 sequence reads: CASSQARLANTGELFF. CDR3 coding DNA: TGTGCCAGCAGCCAAGCAAGACTAGCGAACACCGGGGAGCTGTTTTTT.

Many counts were recorded for this clonotype. The chain links TRBV7-2 to TRBJ1-1, with a possible D match to TRBD1 (6 bases). The CDR3 contains 12 residues. In germline, CDR1 is SGHTA, CDR2 FQGNSA. V was trimmed by 4 bases and J by 6 bases, leaving 9 bases between them. The CDR3, as DNA: TGTGCCAGCAGCTCAGGGGCCTCTGAAGCTTTCTTT. It translates to CASSSGASEAFF.

This clonotype has ten or more counts. V usage is TRBV7-2 and J usage is TRBJ2-7, with D possibly called TRBD1 or TRBD2 (5 bases each). The CDR3 runs 14 residues. Germline V gives CDR1 SGHTA, CDR2 FQGNSA. Trimming removed 5 bases at V and 1 base at J, with 12 bases between. CDR3 protein: CASSGGRGSYEQYF. The DNA of the CDR3 is TGTGCCAGCAGCGGGGGTCGGGGTTCCTACGAGCAGTACTTC.

Only a few counts were recorded for this clonotype. The CDR3 nucleotides are TGTGCCAGCAGTCCCCCCGGCAGGACCAATGAGCAGTTCTTC. Translated: CASSPPGRTNEQFF. This chain links TRBV28 with TRBJ2-1; D uncertain. CDR1 and CDR2 (germline): MDHEN, SYDVKM. Trimming stripped 5 bases from V and 6 bases from J, with 14 bases between. This CDR3 is built from 14 residues.

This clonotype was counted only a few times. The rearrangement uses TRBV5-1 and TRBJ1-2; tentative D call: TRBD1 (5 bases). Per the germline V gene, CDR1 is SGHRS and CDR2 is YFSETQ. V was shortened by 6 bases and J by 8 bases, with 17 bases between the two germline ends. The CDR3 is made up of 13 amino acids. CDR3 DNA: TGCGCCAGCACTAGGGGCCTAACAGCCGGCTACACCTTC. It specifies CASTRGLTAGYTF.

This clonotype was seen many times. The V call is TRBV12-3 or TRBV12-4, the J call TRBJ1-1; TRBD1 matches 7 bases. Trimming removed 6 bases from V and 7 bases from J; junction bases left unmatched: 14. The CDR3 loop spans 15 amino acids. Here the CDR3 DNA reads TGTGCCAGCAGCCCATTGACAGGGAGAGAGGGTGAAGCTTTCTTT. Protein sequence: CASSPLTGREGEAFF.

The chain is built from TRBV24-1 and TRBJ2-5, with D perhaps matching TRBD1 (6 bases). CDR3 length: 14 residues. The germline V and J ends were trimmed by 10 bases and 9 bases, with 23 bases remaining between them. Germline values: CDR1 KGHDR, CDR2 SFDVKD. The CDR3 bases are TGTGCCACACCCGCTTTAGGGTGGGGGCTATCCCAGTACTTC. Translating gives CATPALGWGLSQYF.

The chain is built from TRBV5-1 and TRBJ2-7; TRBD1 agrees at 8 bases. Germline CDR1 and CDR2: SGHRS and YFSETQ. V lost 3 bases and J lost 2; bases outside the gene matches: 10. The length of the CDR3 is 16 residues. CDR3 protein: CASSWIPGQAAYEQYF. DNA for the CDR3: TGCGCCAGCAGCTGGATACCGGGACAGGCGGCCTACGAGCAGTACTTC.

The chain combines TRBV12-3 or TRBV12-4 with TRBJ1-1; D gene unclear. The CDR3 has 15 amino acids. V shed 5 bases and J shed 0 bases, with 13 bases lying between them. The CDR3 DNA is TGTGCCAGCAGTGTGTGGGTGAATGTGAACACTGAAGCTTTCTTT. It specifies CASSVWVNVNTEAFF.

The V gene is TRBV6-2 or TRBV6-3, the J gene TRBJ2-2, with no clear D. The CDR3 runs 15 residues. V was clipped by 5 bases and J by 4 bases, with 14 bases between them. CDR1 is MNHEY, CDR2 SVGEGT, per germline. The CDR3: CASSAFQFGTGELFF. CDR3 nucleotides: TGTGCCAGCAGTGCTTTCCAATTCGGCACCGGGGAGCTGTTTTTT.

This clonotype was observed at least ten times. The chain combines TRBV12-3 or TRBV12-4 with TRBJ2-1; D unclear. The V and J ends lost 3 bases and 8 bases respectively, with 11 bases between them. The CDR3 is 13 residues long. Written as DNA, the CDR3 is TGTGCCAGCAGTTTGAGGAAGCTCGATGAGCAGTTCTTC. This sequence encodes CASSLRKLDEQFF.

A note on this clonotype: This may be a read error: a much more frequent sequence differs by one nucleotide. Written as DNA, the CDR3 is TGTGCCAGCAGCCCGACGACAGTACCTAATTCACCCCTCCACTTT. Translated: CASSPTTVPNSPLHF. This rearrangement joins TRBV7-2 to TRBJ1-6; D may be TRBD1 (5 bases). V was clipped by 5 bases and J by 6 bases, with 14 bases between them. Germline CDR1 and CDR2: SGHTA and FQGNSA. This CDR3 has 15 residues.